Below are 19 T cell receptor beta chains sequenced from a single sample in a study of human thymus T cells (TCRdb year 2020). Thymus tissue was obtained as surgical resects removed during corrective cardiac surgery. The method behind the library was the immunoSEQ multiplex PCR assay. As stored in TCRdb, this immuneACCESS dataset retains in-frame rearrangements with V and J assigned. A fraction of the clones does not appear; measured against another copy, unresolved V genes explain less than half of the discrepancy, and the remainder lacks a known reason. The sample profile shows under 150,000 clones; around 94% of them were found once. The ten largest clones capture more than 0.02% of the sample. Sequenced input: thymus tissue. These receptors originate from a boy under two years old with a congenital heart defect but otherwise immunologically healthy.

The chain recombines TRBV13 with TRBJ2-5; TRBD1 matches at 7 bases. V was clipped by 6 bases and J by 3 bases; unmatched bases: 10. The CDR3 is 15 amino acids. The V gene's germline CDR1 is PRHDT and CDR2 FYEKMQ (reference sequence). The CDR3 loop reads CASRQNRGKEETQYF. CDR3 coding DNA: TGTGCCAGCAGGCAAAACAGGGGCAAAGAAGAGACCCAGTACTTC.

The chain couples TRBV7-2 to TRBJ1-2, with D unclear. Deletions cut 2 bases from V and 4 bases from J, with 14 bases between. This CDR3 is built from 15 residues. Germline CDR1 SGHTA, CDR2 FQGNSA. The CDR3 DNA reads as TGTGCCAGCAGCTTATGGAGGATGCCTCGCTATGGCTACACCTTC. It is translated as CASSLWRMPRYGYTF.

The J gene is TRBJ1-2, the V gene TRBV5-6, with TRBD1 identical over 7 bases. The CDR3 spans 13 residues. Germline values: CDR1 SGHDT, CDR2 YYEEEE. V shed 7 bases, J shed 6 bases, and the junction held 9 bases outside the gene matches. The CDR3 DNA reads as TGTGCCAGCGCCCCGACAGGGAGGGATGGCTACACCTTC. Amino acids: CASAPTGRDGYTF.

The chain employs TRBV5-1 and TRBJ2-7, with D uncertain. V was cut by 2 bases and J by 3 bases, with 12 bases left in between. Per the germline V gene, CDR1 is SGHRS and CDR2 is YFSETQ. This CDR3 comprises 14 residues. The CDR3 loop is CASSFGSGNYEQYF. CDR3 nucleotides: TGCGCCAGCAGCTTCGGATCTGGGAACTACGAGCAGTACTTC.

This chain connects TRBV5-1 to TRBJ2-3; 11 nucleotides agree with TRBD2. Germline V CDR1 and CDR2: SGHRS, YFSETQ. V lost 1 base and J lost 4; bases outside the gene matches: 8. CDR3 length equals 17 residues. DNA for the CDR3: TGCGCCAGCAGCTTGCCCCTGACTAGCGGGGAGTCAGATACGCAGTATTTT. Amino acids: CASSLPLTSGESDTQYF.

This clone was seen just once. The chain has TRBV6-1 and TRBJ2-1; D is tentatively TRBD1 or TRBD2 (5 bases each). Per the germline V gene, CDR1 is MNHNS and CDR2 is SASEGT. The CDR3 runs to 23 residues. V shed 0 bases and J shed 3 bases, with 33 bases lying between them. As DNA, the CDR3 is TGTGCCAGCAGTGAAGCGCTTCGGGTCGGGGCCCGGATGTCCTTAAGGTACTACAATGAGCAGTTCTTC. It is translated as CASSEALRVGARMSLRYYNEQFF.

The chain combines TRBV19 with TRBJ1-6, with a possible D match to TRBD1 (6 bases). V lost 3 bases to trimming and J lost 6 bases, with 9 bases between them. Germline V CDR1 and CDR2: LNHDA, SQIVND (reference sequence). CDR3 length equals 14 residues. DNA for the CDR3: TGTGCCAGTAGTATGGGCAGGGGTAATTCACCCCTCCACTTT. Its translation is CASSMGRGNSPLHF.

V is TRBV28 and J is TRBJ1-3, with D perhaps matching TRBD1 (5 bases). Germline CDR1 is MDHEN and CDR2 is SYDVKM. The CDR3 is made up of 13 amino acids. V was shortened by 2 bases and J by 7 bases, with 9 bases between the two germline ends. CDR3 DNA sequence: TGTGCCAGCAGTTTAGGGGCAAGGAACACCATATATTTT. Translation: CASSLGARNTIYF.

The chain has TRBV27 and TRBJ2-7, with 7 bases aligning to TRBD2. This CDR3 region has 15 residues. Germline V gene sequence: CDR1 MNHEY, CDR2 SMNVEV (reference sequence). The V gene end was trimmed by 6 bases and the J gene end by 5 bases; junction bases not matched to a gene: 13. The CDR3: CASRPGRRGDHEQYF. The CDR3 coding sequence is TGTGCCAGCAGGCCCGGACGACGGGGGGACCACGAGCAGTACTTC.

The chain recombines TRBV6-1 with TRBJ2-7, with D possibly being TRBD2 (5 bases). Germline loops: CDR1 MNHNS, CDR2 SASEGT. CDR3 length: 15 amino acids. Trimming cost V 8 bases and J 0 bases, with 17 bases left between them. In DNA, the CDR3 is TGTGCCAGCCTCCGAGGGCCGATAAGCTCCTACGAGCAGTACTTC. Residues: CASLRGPISSYEQYF.

The genes are TRBV6-1 and TRBJ1-2, with TRBD1 as a possible D gene (6 bases). This CDR3 is 11 amino acids long. Germline values: CDR1 MNHNS, CDR2 SASEGT. The ends were cut back, 6 bases at V and 8 bases at J, with 10 bases in the middle. The CDR3 here is CASRRGRGYTF. The CDR3 DNA is TGTGCCAGCAGAAGGGGGAGGGGCTACACCTTC.

The chain combines TRBV28 with TRBJ2-7; 11 nucleotides align to TRBD1. The CDR3 has 15 residues. With V trimmed by 7 bases and J by 1 base, 6 bases remained unmatched. From germline, CDR1 is MDHEN and CDR2 SYDVKM. This chain's CDR3 is CASTPDRGPSYEQYF. The DNA of the CDR3 is TGTGCCAGCACCCCGGACAGGGGGCCTTCCTACGAGCAGTACTTC.

This chain links TRBV6-4 with TRBJ1-4; D possibly corresponds to TRBD1 (5 bases). There are 14 residues in the CDR3. Germline V CDR1 and CDR2: MRHNA, SNTAGT. V gave up 8 bases and J gave up 2 bases, with 12 bases separating them. This chain's CDR3 is CASEGRDTNEKLFF. DNA of the CDR3: TGTGCCAGCGAGGGACGGGACACTAATGAAAAACTGTTTTTT.

The rearrangement uses TRBV27 and TRBJ2-1; TRBD2 matches 11 bases. Germline lookup yields CDR1 MNHEY and CDR2 SMNVEV (reference sequence). The CDR3 runs 14 residues. Trimming at V came to 6 bases and at J to 5 bases, leaving 3 bases not matched to a gene. The CDR3 is CASSGTSGHNEQFF. CDR3 DNA: TGTGCCAGCAGCGGGACTAGCGGACACAATGAGCAGTTCTTC.

J is TRBJ2-5 and V is TRBV28, with 14 bases that match TRBD2. The germline CDR1 and CDR2 sequences are MDHEN and SYDVKM. This CDR3 comprises 16 residues. Losses at the gene ends were 4 bases for V and 5 bases for J; bases not matched to a gene: 6. CDR3 amino acids: CASSSTSGGAEETQYF. DNA for the CDR3: TGTGCCAGCAGTTCGACTAGCGGGGGGGCGGAGGAGACCCAGTACTTC.

The chain carries TRBV5-6 and TRBJ2-5; D is tentatively TRBD1 or TRBD2 (5 bases each). In germline, CDR1 is SGHDT, CDR2 YYEEEE. The CDR3 has 15 amino acids. The V end was cut by 4 bases, the J end by 4 bases, with 17 bases between. The CDR3: CASSVGPPRGETQYF. In DNA form, the CDR3 reads TGTGCCAGCAGCGTGGGACCCCCGAGGGGAGAGACCCAGTACTTC. The full variable domain, completed using reference TRBV5-6 and TRBJ2-5, is DAGVTQSPTHLIKTRGQQVTLRCSPKSGHDTVSWYQQALGQGPQFIFQYYEEEERQRGNFPDRFSGHQFPNYSSELNVNALLLGDSALYLCASSVGPPRGETQYFGPGTRLLVL.

This chain connects TRBV4-3 to TRBJ1-6; possible D gene TRBD1, 5 bases. V dropped 1 base and J dropped 3 bases, with 7 bases sitting between them. Per the germline V gene, CDR1 is LGHNA and CDR2 is YSLEER. The CDR3 has 15 amino acids. In DNA form, the CDR3 reads TGCGCCAGCAGCCAAGGAGGGGACTATAATTCACCCCTCCACTTT. Translating gives CASSQGGDYNSPLHF.

In its sample, this clone was seen once. The chain links TRBV30 to TRBJ1-6; D not certain. The CDR3 length is 15 residues. Trimming pared 0 bases from V and 0 bases from J, leaving 6 bases between. Per germline, CDR1 GTSNPN and CDR2 SVGIG (reference sequence). CDR3 amino acids: CAWSVSSSYNSPLHF. The CDR3 nucleotides are TGTGCCTGGAGTGTATCTAGCTCCTATAATTCACCCCTCCACTTT. Variable domain in full (rest from reference TRBV30 and TRBJ1-6): SQTIHQWPATLVQPVGSPLSLECTVEGTSNPNLYWYRQAAGRGLQLLFYSVGIGQISSEVPQNLSASRPQDRQFILSSKKLLLSDSGFYLCAWSVSSSYNSPLHFGNGTRLTVT.

The chain couples TRBV9 to TRBJ2-1, with TRBD2 matching over 7 bases. Per germline, CDR1 SGDLS and CDR2 YYNGEE. The CDR3 has 15 amino acids. With 0 bases clipped from V and 2 bases from J, the junction kept 2 bases outside the gene matches. CDR3: CASSVGRGAYNEQFF. In DNA, the CDR3 is TGTGCCAGCAGCGTAGGTCGGGGGGCCTACAATGAGCAGTTCTTC.